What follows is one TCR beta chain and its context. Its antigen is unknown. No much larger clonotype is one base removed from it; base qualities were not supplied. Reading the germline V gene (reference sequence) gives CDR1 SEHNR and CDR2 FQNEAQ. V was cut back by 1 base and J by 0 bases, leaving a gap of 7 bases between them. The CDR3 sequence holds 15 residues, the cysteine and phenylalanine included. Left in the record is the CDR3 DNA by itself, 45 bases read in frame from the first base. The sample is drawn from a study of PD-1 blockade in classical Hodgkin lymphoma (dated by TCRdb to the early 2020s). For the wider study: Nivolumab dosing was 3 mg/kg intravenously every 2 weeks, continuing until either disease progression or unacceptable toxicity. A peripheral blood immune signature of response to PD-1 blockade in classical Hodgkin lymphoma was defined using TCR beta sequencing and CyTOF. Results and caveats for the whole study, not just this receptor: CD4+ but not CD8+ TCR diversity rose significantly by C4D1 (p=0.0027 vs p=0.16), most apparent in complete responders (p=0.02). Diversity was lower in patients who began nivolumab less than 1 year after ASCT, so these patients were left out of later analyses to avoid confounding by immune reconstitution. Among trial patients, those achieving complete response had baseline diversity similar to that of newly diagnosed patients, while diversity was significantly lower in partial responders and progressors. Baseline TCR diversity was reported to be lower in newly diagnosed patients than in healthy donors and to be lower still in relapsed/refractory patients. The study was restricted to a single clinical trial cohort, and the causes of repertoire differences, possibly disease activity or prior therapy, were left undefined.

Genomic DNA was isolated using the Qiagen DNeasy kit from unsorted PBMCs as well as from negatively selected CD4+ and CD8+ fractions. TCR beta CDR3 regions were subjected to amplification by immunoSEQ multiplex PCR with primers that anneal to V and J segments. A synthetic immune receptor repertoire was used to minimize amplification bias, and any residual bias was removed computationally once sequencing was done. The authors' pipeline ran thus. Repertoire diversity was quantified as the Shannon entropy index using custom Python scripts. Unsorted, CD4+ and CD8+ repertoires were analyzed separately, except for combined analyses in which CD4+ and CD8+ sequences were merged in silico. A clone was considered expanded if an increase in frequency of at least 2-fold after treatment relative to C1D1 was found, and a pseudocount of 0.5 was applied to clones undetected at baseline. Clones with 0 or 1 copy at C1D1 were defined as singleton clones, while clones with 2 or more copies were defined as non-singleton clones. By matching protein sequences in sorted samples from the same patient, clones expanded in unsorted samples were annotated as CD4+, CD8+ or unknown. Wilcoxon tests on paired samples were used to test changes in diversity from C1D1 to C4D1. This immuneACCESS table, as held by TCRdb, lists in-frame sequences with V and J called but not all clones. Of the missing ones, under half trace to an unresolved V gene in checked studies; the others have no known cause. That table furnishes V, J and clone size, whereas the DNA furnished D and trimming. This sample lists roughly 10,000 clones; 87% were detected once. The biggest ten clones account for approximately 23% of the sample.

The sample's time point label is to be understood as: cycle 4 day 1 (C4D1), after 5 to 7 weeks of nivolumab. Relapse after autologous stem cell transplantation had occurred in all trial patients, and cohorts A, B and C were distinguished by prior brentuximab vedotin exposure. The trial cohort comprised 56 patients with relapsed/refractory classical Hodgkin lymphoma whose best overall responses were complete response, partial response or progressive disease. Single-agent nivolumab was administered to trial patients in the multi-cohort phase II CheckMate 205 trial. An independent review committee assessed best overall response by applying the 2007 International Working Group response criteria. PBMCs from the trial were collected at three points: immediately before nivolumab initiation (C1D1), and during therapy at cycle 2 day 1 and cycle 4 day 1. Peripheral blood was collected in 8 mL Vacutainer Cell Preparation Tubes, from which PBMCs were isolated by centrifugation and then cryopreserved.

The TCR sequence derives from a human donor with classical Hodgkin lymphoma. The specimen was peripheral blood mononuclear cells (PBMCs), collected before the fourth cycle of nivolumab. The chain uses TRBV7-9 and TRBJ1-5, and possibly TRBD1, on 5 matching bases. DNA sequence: TGTGCCAGCAGCTTAGACGGGGCTAGCAATCAGCCCCAGCATTTT. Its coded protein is CASSLDGASNQPQHF.